This TCR beta chain was found in a study of response to subunit inactivated influenza vaccine. Via MiXCR, TCRdb re-called the RT-PCR reads, giving one row per CDR3 protein. The sample has around 520,000 distinct CDR3 sequences, about an eighth seen once. The CDR3 runs 15 residues. The germline V gene encodes CDR1 KGHSH and CDR2 LQKENI. The V end lost 3 bases, the J end lost 3 bases, and 15 bases lay between the germline ends. The clonotype originates from a man aged 45-65 years who received an inactivated influenza vaccine. The genes are TRBV18 and TRBJ2-7, with D unclear. Sequences were derived from PBMCs from blood, sampled on the day of vaccination. CDR3 protein: CASSPTLSNHYEQYF. In DNA form, the CDR3 reads TGTGCCAGCTCACCCACCCTCTCCAACCACTACGAGCAGTACTTC.